The clone carrying this TCR beta chain was recorded a few times. As yet, its antigen is unknown. This sample is part of a study of blood T cells in healthy people across ages. General study points: While age rose, TCR beta diversity per million T cells dropped in a roughly linear way.

The second PCR ran roughly 7 to 12 cycles with a sample-barcoded 5' primer and J-beta primers. TCRdb independently ran MiXCR on the 5' RACE reads; one entry per CDR3 protein. The sample has about 640,000 distinct CDR3 sequences; around 54% are singletons. The CDR3 consists of 14 residues. V lost 3 bases and J 5 bases, leaving 11 bases between the germline ends. Per the germline V gene, CDR1 is SGHKS and CDR2 is YYEKEE (reference sequence). The chain couples TRBV5-5 to TRBJ1-4; maybe TRBD1 (5 bases). The sequence came from a man in his sixties in good health. The sequenced sample consisted of blood. The CDR3 coding sequence is TGTGCCAGCAGCTACGGGACGGTGAATGAAAAACTGTTTTTT. It codes for CASSYGTVNEKLFF.